This T cell receptor beta chain comes out of a study of Graves' ophthalmopathy and Graves' hyperthyroidism. Aged 18 to 65, hyperthyroidism patients had new diagnoses of under 2 months' duration. This clonotype appeared many times. Researchers took RNA transcripts and amplified TCR beta CDR3 regions from them. Second-round multiplex PCR came after first-round RT-PCR with HTBI primers. Via MiXCR, TCRdb re-called the multiplex PCR reads, giving one row per CDR3 protein. The sample yields a few hundred thousand distinct CDR3 sequences, just under 40% seen once. The germline CDR1 and CDR2 sequences are DFQATT and SNEGSKA (reference sequence). Trimming took 5 bases from V and 1 from J; bases not matched to a gene: 7. The CDR3 runs to 16 residues.

This TCR came from an adult man with Graves' hyperthyroidism. This chain joins TRBV20-1 and TRBJ2-5; the match to TRBD2 covers 13 bases. The specimen sequenced was peripheral blood or thyroid tissue (not recorded which). The chain's CDR3 is CSAASGLAGVQETQYF. The DNA for the CDR3 is TGCAGTGCTGCATCTGGACTAGCGGGGGTCCAAGAGACCCAGTACTTC.